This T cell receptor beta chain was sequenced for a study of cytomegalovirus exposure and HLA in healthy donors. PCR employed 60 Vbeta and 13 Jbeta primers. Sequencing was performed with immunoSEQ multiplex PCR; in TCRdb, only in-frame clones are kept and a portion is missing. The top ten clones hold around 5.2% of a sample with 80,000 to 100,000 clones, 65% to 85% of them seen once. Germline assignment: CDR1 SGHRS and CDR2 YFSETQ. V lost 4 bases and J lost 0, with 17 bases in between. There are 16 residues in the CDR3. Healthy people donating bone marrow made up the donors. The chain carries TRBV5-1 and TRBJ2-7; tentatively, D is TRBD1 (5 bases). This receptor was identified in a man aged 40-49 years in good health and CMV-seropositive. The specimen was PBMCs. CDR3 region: CASSEHQGESSYEQYF. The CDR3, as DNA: TGCGCCAGCAGCGAACATCAGGGCGAAAGCTCCTACGAGCAGTACTTC.